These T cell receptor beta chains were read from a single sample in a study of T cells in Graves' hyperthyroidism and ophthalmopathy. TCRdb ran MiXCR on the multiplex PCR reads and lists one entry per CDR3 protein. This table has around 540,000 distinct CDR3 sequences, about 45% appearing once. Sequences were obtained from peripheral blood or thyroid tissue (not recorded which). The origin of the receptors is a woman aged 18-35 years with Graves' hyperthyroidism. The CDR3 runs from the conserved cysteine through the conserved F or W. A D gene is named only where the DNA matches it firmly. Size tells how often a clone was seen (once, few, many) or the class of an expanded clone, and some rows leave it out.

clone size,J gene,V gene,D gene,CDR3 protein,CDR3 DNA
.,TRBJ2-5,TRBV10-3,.,CATGQWGHQPQYF,TGTGCCACCGGACAGTGGGGTCATCAGCCCCAGTACTTC
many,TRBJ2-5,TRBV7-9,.,CASSPSQGEETQYF,TGTGCCAGCAGCCCCTCACAGGGAGAAGAGACCCAGTACTTC
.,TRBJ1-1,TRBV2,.,CARHRTGRAFF,TGTGCCAGGCATAGAACAGGGCGTGCTTTCTTT
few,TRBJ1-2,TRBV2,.,CASNSPAGANYGYTF,TGCGCCAGCAACTCACCCGCCGGAGCTAACTATGGCTACACCTTC
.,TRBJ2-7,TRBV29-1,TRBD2,CSVATSGEWQYF,TGCAGCGTTGCGACTAGCGGGGAGTGGCAGTACTTC
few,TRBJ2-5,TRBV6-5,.,CASSYADGFSGETQYF,TGTGCCAGCAGTTACGCAGACGGTTTTTCGGGAGAGACCCAGTACTTC
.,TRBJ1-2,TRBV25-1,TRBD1,CASSELTGGGGYTF,TGTGCCAGCAGTGAATTGACAGGGGGCGGTGGCTACACCTTC
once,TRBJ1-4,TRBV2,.,CASSAQEGLDEKLFF,TGTGCCAGCAGTGCTCAGGAGGGTCTAGATGAAAAACTGTTTTTT
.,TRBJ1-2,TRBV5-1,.,CASSFQGHGYTF,TGCGCCAGCAGCTTTCAGGGCCATGGCTACACCTTC
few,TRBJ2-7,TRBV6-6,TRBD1,CASSEGAQKYEQYF,TGTGCCAGCAGTGAGGGGGCGCAGAAGTACGAGCAGTACTTC
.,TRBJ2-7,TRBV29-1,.,CSVEARGGNEQYF,TGCAGCGTTGAGGCCAGGGGAGGCAACGAGCAGTACTTC
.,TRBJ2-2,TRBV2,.,CASSLAPRIDGELFF,TGTGCCAGCAGTCTAGCCCCCCGGATTGACGGGGAGCTGTTTTTT
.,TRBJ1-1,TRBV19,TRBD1,CASTGGAEGTEAFF,TGTGCCAGCACAGGGGGCGCGGAGGGAACTGAAGCTTTCTTT
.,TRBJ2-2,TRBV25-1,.,CASSDLVGELFF,TGTGCCAGCAGTGATTTGGTCGGGGAGCTGTTTTTT
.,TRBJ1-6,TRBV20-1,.,CSADPPGASPLHF,TGCAGTGCCGATCCCCCAGGGGCATCACCCCTCCACTTT
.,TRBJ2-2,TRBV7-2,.,CASSFADTITGELLF,TGTGCCAGCAGCTTTGCTGACACCATCACCGGGGAGCTGCTTTTT
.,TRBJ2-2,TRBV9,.,CASSVGGVGTGELFF,TGTGCCAGCAGCGTCGGGGGAGTGGGAACCGGGGAGCTGTTTTTT
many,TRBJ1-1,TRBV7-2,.,CASSLRGLNTEAFF,TGTGCCAGCAGCTTGAGAGGCCTGAACACTGAAGCTTTCTTT
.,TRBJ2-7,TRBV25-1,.,CASLGQGYEQYF,TGTGCCTCACTGGGGCAGGGCTACGAGCAGTACTTC
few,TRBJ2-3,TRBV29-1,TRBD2,CSVARAGAGDTQYF,TGCAGCGTTGCGAGGGCGGGAGCCGGAGATACGCAGTATTTT
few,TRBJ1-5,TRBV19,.,CAGAGGLNQPQHF,TGTGCCGGGGCGGGGGGACTAAATCAGCCCCAGCATTTT
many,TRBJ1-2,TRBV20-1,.,CSARGRSYGYTF,TGCAGTGCTAGAGGCAGAAGCTATGGCTACACCTTC
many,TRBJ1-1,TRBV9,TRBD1,CASSLTGGGTEAFF,TGTGCCAGCAGCCTGACAGGGGGAGGAACTGAAGCTTTCTTT
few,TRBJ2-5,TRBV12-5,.,CARATGIQETQYF,TGTGCTAGAGCAACGGGGATACAAGAGACCCAGTACTTC
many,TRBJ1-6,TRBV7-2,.,CASSLAQGNSPLHF,TGTGCCAGCAGCTTAGCGCAGGGAAATTCACCCCTCCACTTT
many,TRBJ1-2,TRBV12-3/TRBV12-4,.,CASNLKGYGYTF,TGTGCCAGCAACTTAAAAGGCTATGGCTACACCTTC
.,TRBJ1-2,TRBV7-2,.,CASSTLLPNYGYTF,TGTGCCAGCAGCACGCTCCTACCTAACTATGGCTACACCTTC
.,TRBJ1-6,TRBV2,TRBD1,CASSEPDRMGDSPLHF,TGTGCCAGCAGTGAACCGGACAGGATGGGCGATTCACCCCTCCACTTT
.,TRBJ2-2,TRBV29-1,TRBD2,CSLGGGVTGELFF,TGCAGCCTGGGGGGGGGAGTTACCGGGGAGCTGTTTTTT
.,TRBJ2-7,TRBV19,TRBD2,CASSQGLAGTAYEQYF,TGTGCCAGCAGCCAAGGGCTAGCGGGAACAGCCTACGAGCAGTACTTC
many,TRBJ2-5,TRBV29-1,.,CSTPFTGRETQYF,TGCAGCACCCCATTTACAGGGAGGGAGACCCAGTACTTC
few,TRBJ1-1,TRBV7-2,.,CASSLGGGAPNTEAFF,TGTGCCAGCAGCTTAGGAGGCGGGGCACCCAACACTGAAGCTTTCTTT
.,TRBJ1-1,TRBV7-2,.,CASSLHLYPWDTEAFF,TGCGCCAGCAGCCTCCATCTGTATCCTTGGGACACTGAAGCTTTCTTT
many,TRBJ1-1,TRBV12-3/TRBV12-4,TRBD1,CASSQDRGKAFF,TGTGCCAGCAGTCAGGACAGGGGGAAAGCTTTCTTT
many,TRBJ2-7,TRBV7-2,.,CASSFRDEQYF,TGTGCCAGCAGCTTTAGGGACGAGCAGTACTTC